This T cell receptor beta chain was obtained from a study of patients and donors after allogeneic stem cell transplantation. Germline loops: CDR1 SEHNR, CDR2 FQNEAQ (reference sequence). This CDR3 spans 13 amino acids. The V end lost 4 bases, the J end lost 7 bases, and 14 bases lay between the germline ends. TCRdb re-derived calls from the RT-PCR reads in MiXCR, one entry per CDR3 protein. The sample has 110,000 or so distinct CDR3 sequences; roughly 37% are singletons. The chain uses TRBV7-9 and TRBJ2-7; D possibly corresponds to TRBD2 (6 bases). This sequence originates from a human donor who was either an allogeneic HSCT recipient or a stem cell or donor lymphocyte infusion donor (not recorded which). It is not recorded whose cells these are; they may come from a transplant donor. The material sequenced was blood, either unsorted or a sorted T cell fraction (not recorded which). The CDR3 here is CASSSRLDLEQYF. CDR3 sequence (DNA): TGTGCCAGCAGCTCCCGACTAGATCTGGAGCAGTACTTC.